These 8 T cell receptor beta chains were all obtained from the same sample, sequenced in a study of T cell responses to AZD1222 COVID-19 vaccine. The assay was immunoSEQ multiplex PCR, and TCRdb's table has in-frame clones only and misses some. The data show around 130,000 clones, with 85% to 90% seen just once and approximately 3% held by the top ten. The sequences come from peripheral blood, collected 28 days after the second AZD1222 dose. The receptor set was obtained from an adult who received the AZD1222 COVID-19 vaccine.

The chain carries TRBV7-2 and TRBJ2-7, with 9 bases aligning to TRBD2. CDR1 and CDR2 (germline): SGHTA, FQGNSA. The CDR3 has 15 amino acids. V lost 5 bases to trimming and J lost 2 bases; unmatched junction nucleotides: 7. The CDR3 sequence: CASSPAAGGPYEQYF. CDR3 nucleotide sequence: TGTGCCAGCAGCCCGGCGGCGGGAGGGCCCTACGAGCAGTACTTC.

This rearrangement joins TRBV3-1 (or the pseudogene TRBV3-2) to TRBJ2-7, with 8 bases aligning to TRBD2. Per the germline V gene, CDR1 is LGHDT and CDR2 is YNNKEL (reference sequence). The CDR3 covers 16 residues. The trim removed 1 base at V and 1 base at J, leaving 6 bases unmatched. The CDR3 here is CASSQGSRGGSYEQYF. CDR3 nucleotide sequence: TGTGCCAGCAGCCAAGGTAGTCGGGGGGGGTCCTACGAGCAGTACTTC.

V gene TRBV24-1 combines with J gene TRBJ2-1, with 10 positions matching TRBD2. Germline loops: CDR1 KGHDR, CDR2 SFDVKD. CDR3 length: 17 amino acids. The V segment lost 7 bases and the J segment 1 base; nucleotides outside the gene matches: 9. Written as DNA, the CDR3 is TGTGCCACCAGGGCTCGGGGAGCGGGAGGGTCCTACAATGAGCAGTTCTTC. Amino acid sequence: CATRARGAGGSYNEQFF.

The chain couples TRBV5-6 to TRBJ2-3; possibly TRBD1 for D (6 bases). The length of the CDR3 is 16 residues. Germline CDR1 is SGHDT and CDR2 is YYEEEE. V was shortened by 0 bases and J by 4 bases, with 15 bases between the two germline ends. CDR3 nucleotide sequence: TGTGCCAGCAGCTTGGGAATGCAGGGGCGGCCAGATACGCAGTATTTT. Protein: CASSLGMQGRPDTQYF.

The chain is built from TRBV12-3 or TRBV12-4 and TRBJ2-7, with D uncertain. There are 13 residues in the CDR3. The V and J ends lost 8 bases and 3 bases respectively, with 14 bases between them. The CDR3 DNA reads as TGTGCCAGCGTCGGCCAACCGGACTACGAGCAGTACTTC. Its translation is CASVGQPDYEQYF.

CDR3 sequence: CASREGRNTGELFF. The CDR3 region has the DNA TGCGCCAGTCGGGAGGGCAGAAACACCGGGGAGCTGTTTTTT. The chain employs TRBV10-2 and TRBJ2-2; 8 bases are a match to TRBD2. Germline CDR1 reads WSHSY; CDR2 reads SAAADI. There are 14 residues in the CDR3. V lost 9 bases and J lost 2; bases outside the gene matches: 5.

V and J are TRBV6-5 and TRBJ2-6; D unresolved. Germline V lookup: CDR1 MNHEY, CDR2 SVGAGI. CDR3 length equals 14 residues. V was clipped by 6 bases and J by 0 bases, with 6 bases between them. The CDR3 DNA reads TGTGCCAGCAGCCAGTTCTCTGGGGCCAACGTCCTGACTTTC. The encoded protein is CASSQFSGANVLTF.

The chain has TRBV6-1 and TRBJ1-4; D call uncertain. The length of the CDR3 is 15 residues. The V and J ends lost 2 bases and 4 bases respectively, with 11 bases between them. Germline V lookup: CDR1 MNHNS, CDR2 SASEGT. In DNA, the CDR3 is TGTGCCAGCAGTGAATTTTCCTGGGATAATGAAAAACTGTTTTTT. It codes for CASSEFSWDNEKLFF.